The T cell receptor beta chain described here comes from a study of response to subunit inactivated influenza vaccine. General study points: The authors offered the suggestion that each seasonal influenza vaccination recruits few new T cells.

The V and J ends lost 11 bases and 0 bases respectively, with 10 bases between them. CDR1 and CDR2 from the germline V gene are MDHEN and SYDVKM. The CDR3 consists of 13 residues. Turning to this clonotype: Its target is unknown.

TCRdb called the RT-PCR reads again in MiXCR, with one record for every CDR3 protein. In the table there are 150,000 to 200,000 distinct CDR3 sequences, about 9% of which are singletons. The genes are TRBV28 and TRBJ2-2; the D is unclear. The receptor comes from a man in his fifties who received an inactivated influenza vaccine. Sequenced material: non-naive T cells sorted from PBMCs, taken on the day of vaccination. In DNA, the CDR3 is TGTGCCCTAGACACTCCGAACACCGGGGAGCTGTTTTTT. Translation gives CALDTPNTGELFF.